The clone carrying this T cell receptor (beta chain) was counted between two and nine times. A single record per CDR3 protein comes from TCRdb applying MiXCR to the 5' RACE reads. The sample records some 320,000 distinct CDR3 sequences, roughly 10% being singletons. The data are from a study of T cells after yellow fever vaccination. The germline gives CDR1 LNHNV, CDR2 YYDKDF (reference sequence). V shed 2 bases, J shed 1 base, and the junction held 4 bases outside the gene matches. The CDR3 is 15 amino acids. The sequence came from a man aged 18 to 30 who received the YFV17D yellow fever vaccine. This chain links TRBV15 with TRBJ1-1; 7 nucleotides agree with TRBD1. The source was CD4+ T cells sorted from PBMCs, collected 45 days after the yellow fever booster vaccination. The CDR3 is CATSRRDSSNTEAFF. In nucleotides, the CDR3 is TGTGCCACCAGCAGACGGGACAGCTCGAACACTGAAGCTTTCTTT.